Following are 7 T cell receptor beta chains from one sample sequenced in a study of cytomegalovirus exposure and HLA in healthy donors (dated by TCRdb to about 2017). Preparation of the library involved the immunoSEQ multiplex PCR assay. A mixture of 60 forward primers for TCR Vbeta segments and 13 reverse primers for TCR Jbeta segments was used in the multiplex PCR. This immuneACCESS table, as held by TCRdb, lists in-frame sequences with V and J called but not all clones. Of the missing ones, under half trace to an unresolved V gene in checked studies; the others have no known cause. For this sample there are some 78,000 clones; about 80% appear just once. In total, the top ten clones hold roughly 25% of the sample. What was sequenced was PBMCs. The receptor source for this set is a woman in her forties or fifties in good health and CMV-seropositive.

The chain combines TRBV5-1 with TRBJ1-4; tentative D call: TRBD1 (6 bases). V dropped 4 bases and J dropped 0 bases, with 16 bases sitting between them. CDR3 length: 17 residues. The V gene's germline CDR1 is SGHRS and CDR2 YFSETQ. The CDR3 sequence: CASSLGQTRATNEKLFF. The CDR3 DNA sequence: TGCGCCAGCAGCCTGGGACAAACAAGAGCAACTAATGAAAAACTGTTTTTT.

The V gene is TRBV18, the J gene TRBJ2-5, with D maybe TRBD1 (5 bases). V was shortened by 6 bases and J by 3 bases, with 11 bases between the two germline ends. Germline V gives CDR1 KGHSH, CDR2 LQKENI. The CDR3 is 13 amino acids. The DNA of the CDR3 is TGTGCCAGCTCGGAGACAGAGAAAGAGACCCAGTACTTC. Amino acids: CASSETEKETQYF.

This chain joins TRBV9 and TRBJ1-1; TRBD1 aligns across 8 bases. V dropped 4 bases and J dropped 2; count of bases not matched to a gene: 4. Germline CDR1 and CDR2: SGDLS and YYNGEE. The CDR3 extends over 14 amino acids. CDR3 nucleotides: TGTGCCAGCAGCACAGGGGGGATAAACACTGAAGCTTTCTTT. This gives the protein CASSTGGINTEAFF.

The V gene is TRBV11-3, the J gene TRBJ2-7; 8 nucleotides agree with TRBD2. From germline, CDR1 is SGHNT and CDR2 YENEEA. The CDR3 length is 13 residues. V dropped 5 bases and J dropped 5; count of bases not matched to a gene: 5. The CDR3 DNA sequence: TGTGCCAGCAGCCTGTCGGGGGGGAACGAGCAGTACTTC. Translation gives CASSLSGGNEQYF.

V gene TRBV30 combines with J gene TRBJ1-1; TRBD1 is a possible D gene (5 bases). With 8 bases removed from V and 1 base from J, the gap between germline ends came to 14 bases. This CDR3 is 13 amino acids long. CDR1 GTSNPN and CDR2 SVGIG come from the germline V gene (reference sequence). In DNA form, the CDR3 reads TGTGCCCTAAGGAAGGACACGAACACTGAAGCTTTCTTT. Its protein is CALRKDTNTEAFF.

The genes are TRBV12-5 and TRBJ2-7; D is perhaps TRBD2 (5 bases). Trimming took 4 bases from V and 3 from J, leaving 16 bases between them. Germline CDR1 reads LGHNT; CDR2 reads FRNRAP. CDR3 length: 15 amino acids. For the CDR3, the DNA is TGTGCTAGTGGTTCGGTGGGAGTAGCTAGCTACGAGCAGTACTTC. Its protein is CASGSVGVASYEQYF.

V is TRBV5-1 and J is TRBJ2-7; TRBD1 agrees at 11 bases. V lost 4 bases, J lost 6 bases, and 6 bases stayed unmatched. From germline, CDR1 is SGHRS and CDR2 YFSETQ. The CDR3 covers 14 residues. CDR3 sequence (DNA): TGCGCCAGCAGCCCCGGACAGGGGGCTGTCGAGCAGTACTTC. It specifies CASSPGQGAVEQYF.